The sequence of this T cell receptor (beta chain) was determined in a study of T cell responses to AZD1222 COVID-19 vaccine. Method: immunoSEQ multiplex PCR; TCRdb's copy keeps in-frame clones and lacks some. The table shows around 140,000 clones, with 93% occurring only once. This CDR3 spans 18 amino acids. Germline V lookup: CDR1 DFQATT, CDR2 SNEGSKA (reference sequence). The trim removed 3 bases at V and 0 bases at J, leaving 9 bases unmatched. The rearrangement uses TRBV20-1 and TRBJ2-1; TRBD2 matches at 12 bases. This specimen consisted of peripheral blood, obtained on day 0 of AZD1222 vaccination. This TCR came from an adult in good health. CDR3 sequence: CSASSGLAGITSYNEQFF. In DNA, the CDR3 is TGCAGTGCTAGTTCCGGACTAGCGGGGATTACCTCCTACAATGAGCAGTTCTTC.